This T cell receptor beta chain emerged from a study of blood T cell repertoires in COVID-19. Libraries were prepared by immunoSEQ multiplex PCR; TCRdb keeps only in-frame clonotypes and omits some of them. The repertoire holds 210,000 or so clones, with 80% as singletons. The CDR3 loop spans 16 amino acids. Trimming at V came to 6 bases and at J to 2 bases, leaving 10 bases not matched to a gene. The germline V gene encodes CDR1 LNHNV and CDR2 YYDKDF (reference sequence). Sequencing was performed on PBMCs or T cells enriched from blood (not recorded which). This chain connects TRBV15 to TRBJ2-5; 9 bases match TRBD1. The sequence was collected from a woman in her thirties or forties with acute COVID-19. CDR3 in amino acids: CATSRYSTGGQETQYF. For the CDR3, the DNA is TGTGCCACCAGTCGATACTCGACAGGGGGTCAAGAGACCCAGTACTTC.